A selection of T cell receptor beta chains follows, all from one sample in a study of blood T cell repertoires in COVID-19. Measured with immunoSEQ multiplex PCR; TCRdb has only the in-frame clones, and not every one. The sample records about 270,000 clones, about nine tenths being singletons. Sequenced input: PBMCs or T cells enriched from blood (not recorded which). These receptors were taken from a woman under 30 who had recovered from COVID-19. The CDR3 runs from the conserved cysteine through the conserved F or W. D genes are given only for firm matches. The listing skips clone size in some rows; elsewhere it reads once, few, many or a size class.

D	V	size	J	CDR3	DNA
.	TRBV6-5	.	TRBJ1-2	CASSYLDGYTF	TGTGCCAGCAGTTACCTCGATGGCTACACCTTC
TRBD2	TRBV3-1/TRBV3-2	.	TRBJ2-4	CASSPGAGLAGGYGNIQYF	TGTGCCAGCAGCCCAGGCGCGGGCCTAGCGGGGGGGTATGGGAACATTCAGTACTTC
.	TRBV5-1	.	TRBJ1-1	CASSRGGPRGTEAFF	TGCGCCAGCAGCCGCGGGGGACCCAGGGGAACTGAAGCTTTCTTT
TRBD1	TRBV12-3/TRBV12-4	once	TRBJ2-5	CASSPGGRETQYF	TGTGCCAGCAGCCCAGGGGGCAGGGAGACCCAGTACTTC
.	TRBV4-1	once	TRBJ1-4	CASSLPSRGAEGINVEKLFF	TGCGCCAGCAGCCTCCCGTCTCGGGGGGCGGAAGGGATTAATGTAGAAAAACTGTTTTTT
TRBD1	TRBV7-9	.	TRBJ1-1	CASSDGTDTEAFF	TGTGCCAGCAGCGACGGGACAGACACTGAAGCTTTCTTT
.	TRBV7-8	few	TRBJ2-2	CASSLYGGAEAGELFF	TGTGCCAGCAGCTTATATGGCGGCGCAGAGGCCGGGGAGCTGTTTTTT
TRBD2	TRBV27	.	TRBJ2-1	CASSERGGISYNEQFF	TGTGCCAGCAGTGAGCGGGGGGGTATCTCCTACAATGAGCAGTTCTTC
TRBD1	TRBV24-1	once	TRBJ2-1	CATSGLRDRDYNEQFF	TGTGCCACCAGTGGGCTCCGGGACAGGGATTACAATGAGCAGTTCTTC
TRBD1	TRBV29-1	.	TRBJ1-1	CSVGGRTGVIRAFF	TGCAGCGTTGGGGGTCGGACAGGGGTGATACGAGCTTTCTTT
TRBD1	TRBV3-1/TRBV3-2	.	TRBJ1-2	CASKKGQGAQSGYTF	TGTGCCAGCAAAAAGGGACAGGGGGCGCAGTCTGGCTACACCTTC
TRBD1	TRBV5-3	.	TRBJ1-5	CARSSGQGDYSNQPQHF	TGTGCCAGAAGCTCGGGACAGGGGGACTATAGCAATCAGCCCCAGCATTTT
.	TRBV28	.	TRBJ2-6	CASSSPGKSGANVLTF	TGTGCCAGCAGTTCCCCGGGGAAATCTGGGGCCAACGTCCTGACTTTC
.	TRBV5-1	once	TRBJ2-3	CASRLGGLSTDTQYF	TGCGCCAGCAGATTGGGGGGACTTAGCACAGATACGCAGTATTTT
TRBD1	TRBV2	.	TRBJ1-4	CASSPGQHEELFF	TGTGCCAGCAGCCCGGGACAGCATGAGGAACTGTTTTTT
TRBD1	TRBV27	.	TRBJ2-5	CASSSTDRGETQYF	TGTGCCAGCAGTTCAACCGACAGGGGGGAGACCCAGTACTTC
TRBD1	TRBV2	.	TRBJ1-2	CASTPRTGVANYGYTF	TGTGCCAGCACACCGCGGACAGGGGTGGCTAACTATGGCTACACCTTC
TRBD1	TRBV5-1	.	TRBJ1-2	CASSAQEGARDGYTF	TGCGCCAGCAGCGCACAAGAGGGGGCGCGGGATGGCTACACCTTC
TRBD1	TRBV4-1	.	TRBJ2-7	CASSPQDRGSSVDVEQYF	TGCGCCAGCAGCCCACAGGACAGGGGGAGCTCGGTAGACGTCGAGCAGTACTTC
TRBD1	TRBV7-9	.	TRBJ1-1	CASSSGETGSTEAFF	TGTGCCAGCAGCAGTGGAGAGACAGGGAGCACTGAAGCTTTCTTT
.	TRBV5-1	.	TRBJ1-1	CASSQRLDTSNTEAFF	TGCGCCAGCAGCCAACGATTGGACACCTCCAACACTGAAGCTTTCTTT
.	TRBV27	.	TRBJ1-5	CASTSGFGQPQHF	TGTGCCAGCACTTCAGGTTTCGGTCAGCCCCAGCATTTT
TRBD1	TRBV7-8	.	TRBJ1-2	CASSLAAGQGSVGGYTF	TGTGCCAGCAGCTTAGCGGCAGGACAGGGTTCTGTCGGTGGCTACACCTTC
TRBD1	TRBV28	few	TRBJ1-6	CASSDRGRGSPLHF	TGTGCCAGCAGTGACAGGGGGCGGGGGTCACCCCTCCACTTT
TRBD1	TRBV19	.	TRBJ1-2	CASSLGTASPIIYGYTF	TGTGCCAGTAGTCTGGGGACAGCGTCTCCGATTATCTATGGCTACACCTTC
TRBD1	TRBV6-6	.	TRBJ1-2	CASSRSGSRDRVEGGGYTF	TGTGCCAGCAGTCGCTCTGGGTCCCGGGACAGGGTAGAGGGAGGTGGCTACACCTTC
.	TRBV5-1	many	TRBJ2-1	CASSLVRNEQFF	TGCGCCAGCAGCTTGGTGAGGAATGAGCAGTTCTTC
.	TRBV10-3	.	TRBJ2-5	CAISEQFTGLGETQYF	TGTGCCATCAGTGAGCAATTTACAGGGTTGGGAGAGACCCAGTACTTC
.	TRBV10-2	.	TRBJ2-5	CASSDAGYSQETQYF	TGCGCCAGCAGTGACGCAGGCTATTCTCAAGAGACCCAGTACTTC
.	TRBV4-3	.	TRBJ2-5	CASSQEVAALQETQYF	TGCGCCAGCAGCCAAGAGGTAGCGGCCCTCCAAGAGACCCAGTACTTC
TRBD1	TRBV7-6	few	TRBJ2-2	CASSPDRIYTGELFF	TGTGCCAGCAGCCCGGACAGGATCTACACCGGGGAGCTGTTTTTT
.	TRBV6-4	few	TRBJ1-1	CASSAEGGTNTEAFF	TGTGCCAGCAGTGCCGAGGGGGGGACGAACACTGAAGCTTTCTTT
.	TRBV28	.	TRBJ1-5	CASRDRAYNQPQHF	TGTGCCAGCAGAGACAGAGCTTACAATCAGCCCCAGCATTTT
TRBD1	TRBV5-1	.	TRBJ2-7	CASSPGTAYEQYF	TGCGCCAGCAGCCCGGGGACAGCTTACGAGCAGTACTTC
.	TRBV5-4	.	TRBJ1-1	CASSSGVSPSEAFF	TGTGCCAGCAGCTCCGGGGTTTCTCCCTCTGAAGCTTTCTTT
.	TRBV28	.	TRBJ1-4	CASSWAGVRLEKLFF	TGTGCCAGCAGCTGGGCCGGGGTAAGGTTGGAAAAACTGTTTTTT
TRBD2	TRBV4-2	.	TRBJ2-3	CASSLGLAGGPIADTQYF	TGTGCCAGCAGCCTAGGACTAGCGGGAGGGCCAATCGCAGATACGCAGTATTTT